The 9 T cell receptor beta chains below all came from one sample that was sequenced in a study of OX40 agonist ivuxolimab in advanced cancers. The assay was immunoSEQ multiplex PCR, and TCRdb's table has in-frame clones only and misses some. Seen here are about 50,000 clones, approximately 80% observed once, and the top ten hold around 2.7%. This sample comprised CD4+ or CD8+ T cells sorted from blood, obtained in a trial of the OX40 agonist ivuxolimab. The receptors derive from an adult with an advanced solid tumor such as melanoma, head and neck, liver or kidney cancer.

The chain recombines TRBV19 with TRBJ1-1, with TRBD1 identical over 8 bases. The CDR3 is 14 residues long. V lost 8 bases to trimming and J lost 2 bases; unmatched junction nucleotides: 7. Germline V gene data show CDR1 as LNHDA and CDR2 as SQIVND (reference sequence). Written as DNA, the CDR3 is TGTGCCAGTCATATACAGGGGGAAAACACTGAAGCTTTCTTT. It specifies CASHIQGENTEAFF.

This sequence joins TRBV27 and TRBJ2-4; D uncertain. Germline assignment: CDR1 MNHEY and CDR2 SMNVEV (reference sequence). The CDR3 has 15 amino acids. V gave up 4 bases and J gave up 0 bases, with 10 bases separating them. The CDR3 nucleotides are TGTGCCAGCAGTTCCGCGGTTCTAGCCAAAAACATTCAGTACTTC. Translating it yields CASSSAVLAKNIQYF.

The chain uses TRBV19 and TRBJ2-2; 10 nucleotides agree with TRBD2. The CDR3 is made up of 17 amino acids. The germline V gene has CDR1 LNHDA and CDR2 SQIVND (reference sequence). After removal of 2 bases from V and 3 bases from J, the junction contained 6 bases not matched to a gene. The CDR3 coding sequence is TGTGCCAGTAGTATATCCGGACTAGCGGCTGACACCGGGGAGCTGTTTTTT. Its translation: CASSISGLAADTGELFF. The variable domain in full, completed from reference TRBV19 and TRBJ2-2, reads DGGITQSPKYLFRKEGQNVTLSCEQNLNHDAMYWYRQDPGQGLRLIYYSQIVNDFQKGDIAEGYSVSREKKESFPLTVTSAQKNPTAFYLCASSISGLAADTGELFFGEGSRLTVL.

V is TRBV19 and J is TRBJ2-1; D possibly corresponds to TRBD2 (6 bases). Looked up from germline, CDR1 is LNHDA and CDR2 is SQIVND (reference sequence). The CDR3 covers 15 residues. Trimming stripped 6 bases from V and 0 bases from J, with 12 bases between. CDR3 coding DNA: TGTGCCAGTAGGAGAGCGGGTAGCTCCTACAATGAGCAGTTCTTC. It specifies CASRRAGSSYNEQFF.

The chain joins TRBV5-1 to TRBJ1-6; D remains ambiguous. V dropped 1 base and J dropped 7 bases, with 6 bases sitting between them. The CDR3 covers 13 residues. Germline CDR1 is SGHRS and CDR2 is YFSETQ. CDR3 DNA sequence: TGCGCCAGCAGCTTGAGCGCAAATTCACCCCTCCACTTT. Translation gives CASSLSANSPLHF.

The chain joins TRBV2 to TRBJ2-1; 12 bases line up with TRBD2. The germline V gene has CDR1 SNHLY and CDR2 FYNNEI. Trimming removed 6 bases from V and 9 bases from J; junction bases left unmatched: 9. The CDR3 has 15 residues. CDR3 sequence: CASRGTSGPQGEQFF. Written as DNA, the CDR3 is TGTGCCAGCAGGGGGACTAGCGGGCCACAGGGTGAGCAGTTCTTC.

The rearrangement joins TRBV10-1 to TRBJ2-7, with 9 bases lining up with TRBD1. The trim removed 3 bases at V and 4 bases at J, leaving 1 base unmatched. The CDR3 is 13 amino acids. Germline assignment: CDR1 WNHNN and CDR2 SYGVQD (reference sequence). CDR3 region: CASSEQGAYEQYF. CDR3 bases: TGCGCCAGCAGTGAACAGGGGGCTTACGAGCAGTACTTC.

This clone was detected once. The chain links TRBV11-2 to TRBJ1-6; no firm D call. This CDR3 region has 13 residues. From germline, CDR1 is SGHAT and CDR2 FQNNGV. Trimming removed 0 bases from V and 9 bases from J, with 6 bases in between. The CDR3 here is CASSLEKSSPLHF. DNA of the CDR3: TGTGCCAGCAGCTTAGAGAAAAGTTCACCCCTCCACTTT.

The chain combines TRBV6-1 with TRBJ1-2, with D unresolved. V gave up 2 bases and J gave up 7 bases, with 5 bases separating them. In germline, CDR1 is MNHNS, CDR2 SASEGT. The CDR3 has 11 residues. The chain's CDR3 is CASSETVGYTF. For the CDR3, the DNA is TGTGCCAGCAGTGAAACGGTTGGCTACACCTTC.